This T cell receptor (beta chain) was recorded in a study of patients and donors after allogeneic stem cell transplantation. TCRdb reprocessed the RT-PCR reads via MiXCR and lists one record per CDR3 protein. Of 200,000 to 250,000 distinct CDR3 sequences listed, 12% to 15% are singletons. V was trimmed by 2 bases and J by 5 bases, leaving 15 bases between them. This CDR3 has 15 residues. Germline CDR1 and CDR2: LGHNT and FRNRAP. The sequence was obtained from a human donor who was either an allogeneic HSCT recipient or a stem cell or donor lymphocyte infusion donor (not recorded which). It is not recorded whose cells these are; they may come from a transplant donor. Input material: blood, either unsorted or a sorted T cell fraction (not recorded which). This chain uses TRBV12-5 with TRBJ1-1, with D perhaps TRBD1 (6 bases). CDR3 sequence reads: CASGLKSGGRTEAFF. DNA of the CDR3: TGTGCTAGTGGTTTGAAATCGGGGGGGCGAACTGAAGCTTTCTTT. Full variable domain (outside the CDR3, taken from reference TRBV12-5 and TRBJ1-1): DARVTQTPRHKVTEMGQEVTMRCQPILGHNTVFWYRQTMMQGLELLAYFRNRAPLDDSGMPKDRFSAEMPDATLATLKIQPSEPRDSAVYFCASGLKSGGRTEAFFGQGTRLTVV.